These 22 T cell receptor beta chains originate from one sample sequenced in a study of cytomegalovirus exposure and HLA in healthy donors. It was with 60 Vbeta and 13 Jbeta primers that the PCR ran. The assay was immunoSEQ multiplex PCR, and TCRdb's table has in-frame clones only and misses some. This sample has 150,000 or so clones, with roughly 70% found just once. Sequencing was carried out using PBMCs. These receptors were taken from a girl between 10 and 17 years old in good health and CMV-seronegative.

The V and J genes are TRBV9 and TRBJ1-3; D not resolved. The germline CDR1 and CDR2 sequences are SGDLS and YYNGEE. Trimming cost V 0 bases and J 8 bases, with 12 bases left between them. This CDR3 has 14 residues. The CDR3 sequence is CASSVEARSYTIYF. DNA of the CDR3: TGTGCCAGCAGCGTAGAAGCCCGGAGCTACACCATATATTTT.

V usage is TRBV6-1 and J usage is TRBJ1-5; D may be TRBD1 (5 bases). Germline CDR1 reads MNHNS; CDR2 reads SASEGT. The CDR3 is 15 amino acids. Trimming took off 5 bases at V and 5 bases at J, with 16 bases between the two ends. This chain's CDR3 is CASSRGEGGDQPQHF. In DNA form, the CDR3 reads TGTGCCAGCAGTCGGGGGGAGGGCGGCGATCAGCCCCAGCATTTT.

This chain uses TRBV21-1 with TRBJ1-5. TRBV21-1 is termed a pseudogene. The CDR3 consists of 16 residues. DNA of the CDR3: TGTGCCAGCAGCAAAGATTGGAGGGCCGACAATCAGCCCCAGCATTTT. Translated, it gives CASSKDWRADNQPQHF.

The V call is TRBV5-1, the J call TRBJ1-2, with 7 bases lining up with TRBD1. CDR3 length equals 15 residues. V trimming: 4 bases; J trimming: 0 bases; junction bases outside the gene matches: 6. CDR1 and CDR2 from the germline V gene are SGHRS and YFSETQ. CDR3 bases: TGCGCCAGCAGCCAAGTGGGACAGCCTAACTATGGCTACACCTTC. It encodes CASSQVGQPNYGYTF.

The rearrangement uses TRBV7-8 and TRBJ1-2, with D perhaps matching TRBD1 (5 bases). This CDR3 contains 17 residues. Trimming removed 5 bases at V and 4 bases at J, with 23 bases between. CDR1 SGHVS and CDR2 FQNEAQ come from the germline V gene. Written as DNA, the CDR3 is TGTGCCAGCAGCCCGATTGGGGCAGTTGGCGGCTTCTATGGCTACACCTTC. Protein product: CASSPIGAVGGFYGYTF.

The J gene is TRBJ2-5, the V gene TRBV6-1, with 9 bases lining up with TRBD2. The germline V gene encodes CDR1 MNHNS and CDR2 SASEGT. This CDR3 is built from 13 residues. V shed 10 bases and J 2 bases; nucleotides not matched to a gene: 5. CDR3 sequence reads: CAIRLAVQETQYF. The CDR3 DNA sequence: TGTGCCATTCGACTAGCGGTTCAAGAGACCCAGTACTTC.

The chain joins TRBV4-1 to TRBJ1-1, with a tentative D call TRBD1 (6 bases). With 0 bases removed from V and 7 bases from J, the gap between germline ends came to 12 bases. The CDR3 covers 14 residues. Germline CDR1 reads MGHRA; CDR2 reads YSYEKL. For the CDR3, the DNA is TGCGCCAGCAGCCAAGAAACAGGGAGGGATGAAGCTTTCTTT. Translating it yields CASSQETGRDEAFF.

In its sample, this clone was seen many times. The gene calls are TRBV10-3 and TRBJ2-5, with 7 bases lining up with TRBD1. The junction had 1 base not matched to a gene; V was cut back by 6 bases and J by 0 bases. The germline V gene encodes CDR1 ENHRY and CDR2 SYGVKD. The CDR3 loop spans 13 amino acids. CDR3 region: CAIRGTDQETQYF. Here the CDR3 DNA reads TGTGCCATCAGGGGGACAGACCAAGAGACCCAGTACTTC.

The chain couples TRBV5-1 to TRBJ1-4; perhaps TRBD1 as D (6 bases). CDR3 length: 12 amino acids. CDR1 and CDR2 (germline): SGHRS, YFSETQ. Trimming shortened V by 4 bases and J by 10 bases, and 11 bases separated the two germline ends. The CDR3 DNA follows: TGCGCCAGCAGCGGGGGGGCGAGAAAACTGTTTTTT. Translating it yields CASSGGARKLFF.

The chain has TRBV18 and TRBJ1-4; possible D gene TRBD1, 6 bases. Trimming took off 3 bases at V and 2 bases at J, with 16 bases between the two ends. Germline V gives CDR1 KGHSH, CDR2 LQKENI. The CDR3 sequence is 17 residues long. The CDR3 region is CASSPGAAGTTNEKLFF. Here the CDR3 DNA reads TGTGCCAGCTCACCGGGGGCCGCCGGAACCACTAATGAAAAACTGTTTTTT.

The chain carries TRBV11-2 and TRBJ2-5; 9 nucleotides agree with TRBD1. The CDR3 has 15 residues. The junction had 9 bases not matched to a gene; V was cut back by 5 bases and J by 5 bases. From germline, CDR1 is SGHAT and CDR2 FQNNGV. The CDR3 loop reads CASSPTGQGMETQYF. CDR3 DNA sequence: TGTGCCAGCAGCCCGACCGGACAGGGGATGGAGACCCAGTACTTC.

The chain has TRBV4-1 and TRBJ2-2, with 9 bases fitting TRBD2. V was clipped by 1 base and J by 6 bases; unmatched bases: 9. The germline V gene encodes CDR1 MGHRA and CDR2 YSYEKL. CDR3 length: 17 residues. CDR3 in DNA: TGCGCCAGCAGCCAAGGTAGTAGCGGGGGCCTCCCCGGGGAGCTGTTTTTT. This encodes CASSQGSSGGLPGELFF.

The genes are TRBV2 and TRBJ2-1; 7 bases match TRBD1. With V trimmed by 8 bases and J by 4 bases, 8 bases remained unmatched. This CDR3 comprises 14 residues. Per the germline V gene, CDR1 is SNHLY and CDR2 is FYNNEI. CDR3 protein: CASLTGAMYNEQFF. The CDR3 DNA follows: TGTGCCAGCCTAACAGGGGCTATGTACAATGAGCAGTTCTTC. Filled out from reference TRBV2 and TRBJ2-1, the complete variable domain reads EPEVTQTPSHQVTQMGQEVILRCVPISNHLYFYWYRQILGQKVEFLVSFYNNEISEKSEIFDDQFSVERPDGSNFTLKIRSTKLEDSAMYFCASLTGAMYNEQFFGPGTRLTVL.

The chain employs TRBV10-2 and TRBJ1-2; D remains ambiguous. The CDR3 totals 15 residues. Trimming stripped 0 bases from V and 8 bases from J, with 16 bases between. CDR1 and CDR2 (germline): WSHSY, SAAADI. CDR3 in amino acids: CASSESDTVVGGYTF. CDR3 bases: TGCGCCAGCAGTGAGTCTGACACTGTTGTTGGGGGCTACACCTTC.

The chain employs TRBV5-1 and TRBJ1-6, with 9 bases lining up with TRBD1. Trimming removed 7 bases from V and 12 bases from J; junction bases left unmatched: 11. Germline lookup yields CDR1 SGHRS and CDR2 YFSETQ. This CDR3 has 14 residues. The CDR3 DNA reads as TGCGCCAGCCAAACAGGGGGCTCGGCGGGACCCCTCCACTTT. It codes for CASQTGGSAGPLHF.

This clone was seen only a few times. The chain has TRBV7-2 and TRBJ1-1; 11 bases map to TRBD1. Per germline, CDR1 SGHTA and CDR2 FQGNSA. This CDR3 has 16 amino acids. V trimming: 5 bases; J trimming: 1 base; junction bases outside the gene matches: 6. CDR3 region: CASSPTGTGGNTEAFF. DNA of the CDR3: TGTGCCAGCAGCCCAACCGGGACAGGGGGGAACACTGAAGCTTTCTTT.

In this sample, this clone turned up once. The gene calls are TRBV5-1 and TRBJ2-7, with D possibly being TRBD2 (5 bases). Between the trimmed V and J ends, which lost 6 bases and 0 bases, there was a span of 16 bases. From germline, CDR1 is SGHRS and CDR2 YFSETQ. The CDR3 length is 15 residues. The CDR3 DNA sequence: TGCGCCAGCACCATCGGGGTACCCAGCTCCTACGAGCAGTACTTC. It specifies CASTIGVPSSYEQYF.

V gene TRBV18 combines with J gene TRBJ1-1; tentatively, D is TRBD1 (5 bases). The ends were cut back, 3 bases at V and 5 bases at J, with 10 bases in the middle. The CDR3 spans 13 residues. Germline-derived CDR1 and CDR2 are KGHSH and LQKENI. In DNA, the CDR3 is TGTGCCAGCTCACCCAAGGAGGGGACTGAAGCTTTCTTT. This translates into CASSPKEGTEAFF.

This sequence joins TRBV11-2 and TRBJ2-1; tentatively, D is TRBD2 (6 bases). CDR1 SGHAT and CDR2 FQNNGV come from the germline V gene. There are 14 residues in the CDR3. V lost 5 bases and J lost 9, with 17 bases in between. The DNA for the CDR3 is TGTGCCAGCAGCACAAAATTGTCGGGGGTTGAGCAGTTCTTC. Its protein product is CASSTKLSGVEQFF. Full variable domain (missing parts from reference TRBV11-2 and TRBJ2-1): EAGVAQSPRYKIIEKRQSVAFWCNPISGHATLYWYQQILGQGPKLLIQFQNNGVVDDSQLPKDRFSAERLKGVDSTLKIQPAKLEDSAVYLCASSTKLSGVEQFFGPGTRLTVL.

In its sample, this clone was seen a few times. V and J are TRBV13 and TRBJ2-1; a weak D match, TRBD1 (5 bases). Trimming pared 1 base from V and 7 bases from J, leaving 5 bases between. This CDR3 is built from 12 residues. The germline gives CDR1 PRHDT, CDR2 FYEKMQ (reference sequence). CDR3 sequence reads: CASSLEGNEQFF. As DNA, the CDR3 is TGTGCCAGCAGCTTAGAGGGGAATGAGCAGTTCTTC.

The gene calls are TRBV6-1 and TRBJ1-3; no clear D. Trimming left V 4 bases short and J 0 bases short, with 10 bases between. There are 15 residues in the CDR3. Germline V gene lookup returns CDR1 MNHNS and CDR2 SASEGT. CDR3 amino acids: CASSATRLSGNTIYF. The CDR3 DNA reads TGTGCCAGCAGTGCCACAAGACTCTCTGGAAACACCATATATTTT.

The chain uses TRBV27 and TRBJ2-7; D may be TRBD1 (6 bases). The CDR3 is made up of 13 amino acids. V dropped 6 bases and J dropped 2 bases, with 11 bases sitting between them. The germline V gene has CDR1 MNHEY and CDR2 SMNVEV (reference sequence). Here the CDR3 reads CASRPGAPYEQYF. CDR3 in DNA: TGTGCCAGCAGACCAGGGGCACCCTACGAGCAGTACTTC.